This TCR beta chain was profiled in a study of shared clonotypes between healthy human individuals (TCRdb year 2020). At the level of the whole study: The cohort comprised two women and a few men aged 18 to 49 years. Libraries were prepared and TCR repertoires were sequenced by different laboratories using diverse techniques, in order to increase sequencing depth and limit assay-specific biases. To estimate repertoire size and how much clonotypes are shared between individuals, the study performed deep sequencing of blood TCR repertoires from a few healthy adults. For each donor, CD4 naive and CD4 memory were each given three plates, CD8 naive was given two plates, and CD8 memory was given one plate. Leukapheresis yielded between about 0.85 and 9.5 billion PBMCs per donor. Study-wide conclusions, independent of this receptor: Larger estimated clonotype richness was generally found for naive subsets than for memory subsets. The small number of donors limited the genetic and exposure-history diversity represented. Sampling was restricted to blood, and TCR repertoires in tissues likely differ from the TCR repertoires found in blood. Even with the large sequencing depth, rarefaction of the sorted-subset datasets indicated that sequencing was incomplete. Compared with non-shared clonotypes, clonotypes shared by all four sorted-subset donors had higher generation probabilities. Pairwise subsampling led to the expectation that sequencing depth would affect the degree of clonotype sharing among donors. When a handful of donors were compared, the shared fraction of clonotypes was roughly 5% for naive CD4, 3% to 4% for naive CD8, more than 2% for memory CD4, and 0.35% to 0.4% for memory CD8.

Healthy HIV-negative adults with no recently reported acute infections or vaccinations were included as donors. Every donor was a Caucasian adult residing in Nashville, Tennessee, USA. CD4+ T cells were enriched through magnetic negative selection, after which naive cells were positively selected on CD45RA and the remaining negative fraction served as the memory subset. Blood was collected by leukapheresis, and PBMCs were isolated by Ficoll-Histopaque density gradient centrifugation and then cryopreserved in liquid nitrogen vapor phase. Analytical flow cytometry was used to check the purity and quantity of every magnetically sorted T cell population. Genomic DNA was isolated from each sorted fraction and quantified by UV absorbance on a Nanodrop 2000c. To note about this clone: Which antigen it targets is not known. No base quality information exists; no much larger clone differs at one position. Within the sample, other DNA sequences also encode this same CDR3.

Using the deep immunoSEQ assay, multiplex PCR amplified TCR CDR3 regions from genomic DNA. Extracted genomic DNA from each cell subset was spread evenly across all wells of several immunoSEQ 96-well plates, with each plate serving as a replicate. For sorted subsets, about 210 ng of genomic DNA, equivalent to about 30,000 T cell genomes, went into each replicate PCR. Purified libraries were measured with a Qubit 3.0 fluorometer, size-checked on a Bioanalyzer 2100, and measured again with the KAPA Library Quantification kit. Each immunoSEQ 96-well plate was sequenced on its own single-read 150-cycle Illumina NextSeq 550 flow cell. Per the original workflow: Because the immunoSEQ output held only junctional sequences and lacked quality scores, the filtering could not match the filtering applied to full-length reads. To assign V/J genes and CDR3, sequences were annotated against IMGT germline references using PyIR, a Python wrapper for IgBLAST v1.9. Any read was removed if the V/J assignment was weak (E-value above 1e-6), the CDR3 was missing, or the read contained stop codons, out-of-frame junctions, or ambiguous translated residues. V3J clonotypes were defined as sequences sharing the same inferred V gene, J gene, and CDR3 amino acid sequence. The percentage overlap between two repertoires was calculated by dividing the number of shared unique clonotypes by the size of the smaller repertoire. Repertoire richness was assessed with RTK rarefaction, the Chao1 estimator, and Recon v2.1 estimates of unobserved clonotypes. Generation probabilities were computed with OLGA for all TCRbeta clonotypes obtained by the gDNA method from a handful of donors. This immuneACCESS table, as held by TCRdb, lists in-frame sequences with V and J called but not all clones. Of the missing ones, under half trace to an unresolved V gene in checked studies; the others have no known cause. That table gives V, J and clone size, and the DNA gave D and trimming. The sample includes around 980,000 clones, with 75% to 85% observed a single time. 0.6% to 0.75% of the sample lies in the top ten.

The germline V gene gives CDR1 as MNHNS and CDR2 as SASEGT. V has 6 bases trimmed and J has 4 bases trimmed; junction bases matching no gene number 9. The CDR3 has 14 amino acids, counting the end cysteine and phenylalanine. Only CDR3 DNA remains: 42 bases, in frame from the first base. Sequenced input: memory CD4+ T cells from PBMCs. The sample's cell subset or site, from its label and the paper: CD45RA-negative fraction. The source is a man aged 18-30 years in good health. Some clones in this sample may be carry-over from other donors' samples. Here the chain combines TRBV6-1 and TRBJ2-7; 7 bases in the junction line up with TRBD1. The sequence in DNA is TGTGCCAGCAGAGCCGGGACAGAGAAGTACGAGCAGTACTTC. This is translated as CASRAGTEKYEQYF.